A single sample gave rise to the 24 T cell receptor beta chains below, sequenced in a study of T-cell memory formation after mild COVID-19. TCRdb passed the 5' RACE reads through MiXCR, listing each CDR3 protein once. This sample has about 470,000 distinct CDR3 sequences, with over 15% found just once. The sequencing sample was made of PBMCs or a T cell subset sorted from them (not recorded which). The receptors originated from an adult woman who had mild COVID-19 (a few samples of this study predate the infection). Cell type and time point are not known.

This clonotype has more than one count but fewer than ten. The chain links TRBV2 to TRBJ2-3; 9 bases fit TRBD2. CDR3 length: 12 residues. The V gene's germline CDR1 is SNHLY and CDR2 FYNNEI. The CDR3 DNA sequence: TGTCTTTCTAGCGGGGATACAGATACGCAGTATTTT. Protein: CLSSGDTDTQYF.

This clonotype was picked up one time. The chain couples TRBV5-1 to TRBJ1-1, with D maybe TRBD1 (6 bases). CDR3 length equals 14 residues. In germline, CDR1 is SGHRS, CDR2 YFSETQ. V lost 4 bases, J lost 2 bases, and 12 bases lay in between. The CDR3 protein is CASSPGETNTEAFF. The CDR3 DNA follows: TGCGCCAGCAGCCCAGGGGAGACCAACACTGAAGCTTTCTTT.

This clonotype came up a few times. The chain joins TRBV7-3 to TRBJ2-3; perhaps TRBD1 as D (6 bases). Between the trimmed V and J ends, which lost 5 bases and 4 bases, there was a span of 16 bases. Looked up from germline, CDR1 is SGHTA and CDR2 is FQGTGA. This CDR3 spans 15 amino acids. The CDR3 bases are TGTGCCAGCAGCGTAGGGGGTTCCGGGGCAGATACGCAGTATTTT. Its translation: CASSVGGSGADTQYF.

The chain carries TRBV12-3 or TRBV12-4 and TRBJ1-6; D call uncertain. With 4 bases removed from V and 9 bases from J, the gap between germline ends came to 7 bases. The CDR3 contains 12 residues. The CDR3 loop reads CASSSIASPLHF. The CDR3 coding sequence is TGTGCCAGCAGTTCGATCGCTTCACCCCTCCACTTT.

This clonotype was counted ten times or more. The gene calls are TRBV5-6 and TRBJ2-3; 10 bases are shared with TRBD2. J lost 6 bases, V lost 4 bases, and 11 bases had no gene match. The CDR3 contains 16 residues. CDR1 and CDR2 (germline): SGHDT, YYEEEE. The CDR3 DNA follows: TGTGCCAGCAGCCTTAGGACTAGCGGCTCTCGGGATACGCAGTATTTT. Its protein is CASSLRTSGSRDTQYF.

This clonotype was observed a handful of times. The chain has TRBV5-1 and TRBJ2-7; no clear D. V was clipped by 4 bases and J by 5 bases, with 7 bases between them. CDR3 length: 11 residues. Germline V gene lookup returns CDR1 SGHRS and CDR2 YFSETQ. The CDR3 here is CASSALDEQYF. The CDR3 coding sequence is TGCGCCAGCAGCGCCTTAGACGAGCAGTACTTC. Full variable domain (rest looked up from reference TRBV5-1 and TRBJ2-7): KAGVTQTPRYLIKTRGQQVTLSCSPISGHRSVSWYQQTPGQGLQFLFEYFSETQRNKGNFPGRFSGRQFSNSRSEMNVSTLELGDSALYLCASSALDEQYFGPGTRLTVT.

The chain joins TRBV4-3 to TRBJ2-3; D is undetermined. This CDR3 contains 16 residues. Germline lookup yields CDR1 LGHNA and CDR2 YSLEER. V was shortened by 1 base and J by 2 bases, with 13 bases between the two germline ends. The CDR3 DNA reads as TGCGCCAGCAGCCAAGGGCGCGTAGGTGACACAGATACGCAGTATTTT. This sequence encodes CASSQGRVGDTDTQYF.

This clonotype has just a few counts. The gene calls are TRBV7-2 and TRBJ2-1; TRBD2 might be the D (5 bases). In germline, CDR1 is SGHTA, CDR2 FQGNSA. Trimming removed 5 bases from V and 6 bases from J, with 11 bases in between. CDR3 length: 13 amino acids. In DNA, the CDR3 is TGTGCCAGCAGCCTCTTCGGAGGCAATGAGCAGTTCTTC. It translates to CASSLFGGNEQFF. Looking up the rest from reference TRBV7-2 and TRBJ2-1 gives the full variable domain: GAGVSQSPSNKVTEKGKDVELRCDPISGHTALYWYRQSLGQGLEFLIYFQGNSAPDKSGLPSDRFSAERTGGSVSTLTIQRTQQEDSAVYLCASSLFGGNEQFFGPGTRLTVL.

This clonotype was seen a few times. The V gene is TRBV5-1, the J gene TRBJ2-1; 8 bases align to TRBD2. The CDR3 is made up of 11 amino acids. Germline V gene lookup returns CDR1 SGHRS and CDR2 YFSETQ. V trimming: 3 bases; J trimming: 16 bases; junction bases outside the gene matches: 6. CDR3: CASSSPGGPFF. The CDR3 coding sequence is TGCGCCAGCAGCTCCCCGGGAGGGCCATTCTTC.

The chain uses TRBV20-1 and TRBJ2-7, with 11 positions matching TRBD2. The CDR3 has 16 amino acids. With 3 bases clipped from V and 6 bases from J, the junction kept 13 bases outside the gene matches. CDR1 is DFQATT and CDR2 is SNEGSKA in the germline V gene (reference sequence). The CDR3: CSASNPGLADPSEQYF. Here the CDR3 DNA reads TGCAGTGCTAGCAACCCGGGACTAGCGGATCCCTCCGAGCAGTACTTC.

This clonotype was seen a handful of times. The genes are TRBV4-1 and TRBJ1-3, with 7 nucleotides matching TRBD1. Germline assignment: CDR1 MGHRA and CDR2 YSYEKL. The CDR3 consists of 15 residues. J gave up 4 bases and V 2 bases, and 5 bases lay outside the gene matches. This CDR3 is CASSQLQGLGNTIYF. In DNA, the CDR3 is TGCGCCAGCAGCCAACTACAGGGGCTAGGAAACACCATATATTTT.

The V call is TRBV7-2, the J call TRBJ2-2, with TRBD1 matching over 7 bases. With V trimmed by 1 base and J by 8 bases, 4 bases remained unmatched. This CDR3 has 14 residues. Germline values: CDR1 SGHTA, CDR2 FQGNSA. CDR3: CASSLVGGSGELFF. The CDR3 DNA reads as TGTGCCAGCAGCTTAGTAGGGGGCTCTGGGGAGCTGTTTTTT.

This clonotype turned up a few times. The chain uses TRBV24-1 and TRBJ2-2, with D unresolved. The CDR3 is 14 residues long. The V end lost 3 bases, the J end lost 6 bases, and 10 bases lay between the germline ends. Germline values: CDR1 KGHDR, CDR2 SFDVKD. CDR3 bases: TGTGCCACCAGTGATCTACTTGGATCCGGGGAGCTGTTTTTT. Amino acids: CATSDLLGSGELFF.

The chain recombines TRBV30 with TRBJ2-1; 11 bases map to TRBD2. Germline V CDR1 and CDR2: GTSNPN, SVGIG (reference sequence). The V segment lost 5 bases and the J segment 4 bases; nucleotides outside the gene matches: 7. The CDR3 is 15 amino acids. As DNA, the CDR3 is TGTGCCTGGGATTCGGGGACTAGCGGATACAATGAGCAGTTCTTC. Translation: CAWDSGTSGYNEQFF. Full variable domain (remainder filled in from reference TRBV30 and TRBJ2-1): SQTIHQWPATLVQPVGSPLSLECTVEGTSNPNLYWYRQAAGRGLQLLFYSVGIGQISSEVPQNLSASRPQDRQFILSSKKLLLSDSGFYLCAWDSGTSGYNEQFFGPGTRLTVL.

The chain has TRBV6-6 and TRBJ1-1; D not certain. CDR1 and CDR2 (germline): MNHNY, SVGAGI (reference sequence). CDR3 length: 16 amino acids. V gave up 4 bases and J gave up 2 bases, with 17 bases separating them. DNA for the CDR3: TGTGCCAGCAGTTGGTCTCAGACCCCCCTCAACACTGAAGCTTTCTTT. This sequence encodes CASSWSQTPLNTEAFF.

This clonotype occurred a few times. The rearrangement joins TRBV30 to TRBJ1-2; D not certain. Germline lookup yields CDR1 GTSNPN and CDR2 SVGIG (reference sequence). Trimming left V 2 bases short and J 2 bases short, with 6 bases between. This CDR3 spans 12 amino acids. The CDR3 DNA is TGTGCCTGGAGTTCGGGGAACTATGGCTACACCTTC. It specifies CAWSSGNYGYTF.

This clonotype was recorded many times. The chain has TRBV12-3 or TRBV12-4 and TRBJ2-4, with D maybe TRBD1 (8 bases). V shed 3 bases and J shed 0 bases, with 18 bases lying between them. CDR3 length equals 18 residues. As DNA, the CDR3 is TGTGCCAGCAGTTTCAGGGGGCCGGGGGGCCTAGCCAAAAACATTCAGTACTTC. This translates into CASSFRGPGGLAKNIQYF.

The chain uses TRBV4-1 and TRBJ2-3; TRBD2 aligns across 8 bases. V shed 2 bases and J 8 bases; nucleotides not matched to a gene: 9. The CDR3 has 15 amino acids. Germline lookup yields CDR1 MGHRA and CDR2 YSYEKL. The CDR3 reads CASSQPIGTSSTQYF. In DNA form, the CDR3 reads TGCGCCAGCAGCCAACCCATAGGGACTAGTTCTACGCAGTATTTT.

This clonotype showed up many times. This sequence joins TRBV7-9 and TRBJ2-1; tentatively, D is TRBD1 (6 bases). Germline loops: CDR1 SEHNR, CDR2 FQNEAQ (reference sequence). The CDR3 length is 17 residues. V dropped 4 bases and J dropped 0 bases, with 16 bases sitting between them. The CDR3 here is CASSSRDTRSSYNEQFF. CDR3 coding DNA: TGTGCCAGCAGCTCACGGGACACCCGAAGCTCCTACAATGAGCAGTTCTTC.

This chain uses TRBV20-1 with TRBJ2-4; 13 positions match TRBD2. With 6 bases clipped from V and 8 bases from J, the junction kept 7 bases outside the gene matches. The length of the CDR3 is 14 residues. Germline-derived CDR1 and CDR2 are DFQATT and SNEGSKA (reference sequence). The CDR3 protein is CSAEPLAGGHIQYF. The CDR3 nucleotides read TGCAGTGCAGAGCCACTAGCGGGGGGGCACATTCAGTACTTC.

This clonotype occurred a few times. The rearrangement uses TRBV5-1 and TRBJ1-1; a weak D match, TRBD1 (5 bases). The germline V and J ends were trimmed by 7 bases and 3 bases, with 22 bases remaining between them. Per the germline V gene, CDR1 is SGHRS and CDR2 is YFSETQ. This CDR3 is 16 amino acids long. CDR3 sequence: CASAPSWEGGDTEAFF. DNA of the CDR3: TGCGCCAGCGCCCCTTCTTGGGAGGGAGGGGACACTGAAGCTTTCTTT.

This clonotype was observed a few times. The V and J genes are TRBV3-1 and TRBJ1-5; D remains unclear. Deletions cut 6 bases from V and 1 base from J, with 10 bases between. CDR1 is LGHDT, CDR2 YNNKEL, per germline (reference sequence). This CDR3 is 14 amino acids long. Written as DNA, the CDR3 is TGTGCCAGCAGTCACCCGGGGAGCAATCAGCCCCAGCATTTT. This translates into CASSHPGSNQPQHF.

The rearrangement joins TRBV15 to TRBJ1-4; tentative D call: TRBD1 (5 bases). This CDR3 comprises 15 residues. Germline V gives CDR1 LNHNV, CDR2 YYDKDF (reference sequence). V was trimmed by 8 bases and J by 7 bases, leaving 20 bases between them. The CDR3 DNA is TGTGCCACCTCACGGGGGGACGGGACCAGTGAAAAACTGTTTTTT. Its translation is CATSRGDGTSEKLFF.

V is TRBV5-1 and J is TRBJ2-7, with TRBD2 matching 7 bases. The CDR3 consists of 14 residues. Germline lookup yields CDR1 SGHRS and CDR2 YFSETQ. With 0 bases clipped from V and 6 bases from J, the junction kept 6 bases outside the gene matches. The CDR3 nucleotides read TGCGCCAGCAGCTTGGAATTGGCGGGGGTCGAGCAGTACTTC. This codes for CASSLELAGVEQYF. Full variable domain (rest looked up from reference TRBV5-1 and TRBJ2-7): KAGVTQTPRYLIKTRGQQVTLSCSPISGHRSVSWYQQTPGQGLQFLFEYFSETQRNKGNFPGRFSGRQFSNSRSEMNVSTLELGDSALYLCASSLELAGVEQYFGPGTRLTVT.